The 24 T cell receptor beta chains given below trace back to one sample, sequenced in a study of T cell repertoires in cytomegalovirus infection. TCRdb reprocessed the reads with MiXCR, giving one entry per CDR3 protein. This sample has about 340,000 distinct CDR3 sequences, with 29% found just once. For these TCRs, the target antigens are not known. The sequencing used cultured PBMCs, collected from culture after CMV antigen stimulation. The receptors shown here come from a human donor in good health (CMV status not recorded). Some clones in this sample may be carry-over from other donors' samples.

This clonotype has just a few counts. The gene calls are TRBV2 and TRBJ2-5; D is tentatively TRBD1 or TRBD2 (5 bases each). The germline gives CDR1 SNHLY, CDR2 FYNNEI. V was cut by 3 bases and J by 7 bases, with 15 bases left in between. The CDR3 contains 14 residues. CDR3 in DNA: TGTGCCAGCAGTGACTGGACGGGGCGAATGACCCAGTACTTC. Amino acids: CASSDWTGRMTQYF.

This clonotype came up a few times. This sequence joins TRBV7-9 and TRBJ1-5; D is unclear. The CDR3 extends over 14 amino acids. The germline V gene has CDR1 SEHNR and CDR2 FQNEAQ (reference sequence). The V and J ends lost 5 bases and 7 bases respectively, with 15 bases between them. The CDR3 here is CASSDGGHDQPQHF. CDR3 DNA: TGTGCCAGCAGCGACGGCGGGCACGACCAGCCCCAGCATTTT.

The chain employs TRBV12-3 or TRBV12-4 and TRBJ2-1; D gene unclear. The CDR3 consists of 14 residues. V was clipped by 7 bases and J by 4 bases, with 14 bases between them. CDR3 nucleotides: TGTGCCAGCATGCCCGAGAACAAGTACAATGAGCAGTTCTTC. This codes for CASMPENKYNEQFF.

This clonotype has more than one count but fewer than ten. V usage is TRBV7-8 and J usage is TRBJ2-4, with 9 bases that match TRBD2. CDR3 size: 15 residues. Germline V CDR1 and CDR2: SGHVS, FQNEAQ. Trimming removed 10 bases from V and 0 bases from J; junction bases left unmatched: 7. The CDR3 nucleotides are TGTGCCACGGCGACTAGCGGTATAGCCAAAAACATTCAGTACTTC. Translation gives CATATSGIAKNIQYF.

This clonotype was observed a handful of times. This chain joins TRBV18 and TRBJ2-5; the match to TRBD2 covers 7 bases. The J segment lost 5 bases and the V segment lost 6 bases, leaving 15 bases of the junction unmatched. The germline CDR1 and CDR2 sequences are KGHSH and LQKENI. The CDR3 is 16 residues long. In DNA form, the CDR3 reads TGTGCCAGCTCCAAACTACGGGCGGGAGCACAGGAGACCCAGTACTTC. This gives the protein CASSKLRAGAQETQYF.

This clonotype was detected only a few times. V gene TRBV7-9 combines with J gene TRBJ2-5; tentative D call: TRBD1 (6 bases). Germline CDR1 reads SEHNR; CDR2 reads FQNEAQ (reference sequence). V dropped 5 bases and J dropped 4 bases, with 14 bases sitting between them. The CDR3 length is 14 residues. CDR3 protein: CASSKDSLIETQYF. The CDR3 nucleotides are TGTGCCAGCAGCAAGGACAGCCTAATAGAGACCCAGTACTTC.

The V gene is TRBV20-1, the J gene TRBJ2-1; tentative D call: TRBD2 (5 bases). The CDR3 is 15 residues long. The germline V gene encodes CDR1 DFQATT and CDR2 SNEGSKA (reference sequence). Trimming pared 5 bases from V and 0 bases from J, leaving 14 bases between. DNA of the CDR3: TGCAGTGCTCTGAGAATAGCGAGCTCCTACAATGAGCAGTTCTTC. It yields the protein CSALRIASSYNEQFF.

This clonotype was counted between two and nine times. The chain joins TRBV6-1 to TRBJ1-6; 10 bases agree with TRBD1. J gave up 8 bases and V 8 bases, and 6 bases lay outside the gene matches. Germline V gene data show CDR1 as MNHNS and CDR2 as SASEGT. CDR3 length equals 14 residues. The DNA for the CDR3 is TGTGCCAGCCGGCGAGGGACAGGGGATTCACCCCTCCACTTT. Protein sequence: CASRRGTGDSPLHF.

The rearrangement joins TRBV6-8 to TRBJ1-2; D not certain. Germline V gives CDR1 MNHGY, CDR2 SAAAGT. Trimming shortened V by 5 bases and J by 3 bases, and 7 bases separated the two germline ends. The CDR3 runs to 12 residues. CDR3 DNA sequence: TGTGCCAGCAGTGACCTGGACTATGGCTACACCTTC. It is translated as CASSDLDYGYTF.

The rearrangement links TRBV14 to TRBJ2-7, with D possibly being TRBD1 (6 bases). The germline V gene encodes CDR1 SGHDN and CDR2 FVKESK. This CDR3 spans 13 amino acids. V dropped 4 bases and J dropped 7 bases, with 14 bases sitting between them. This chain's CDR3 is CASSPFTGWEQYF. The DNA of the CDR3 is TGTGCCAGCAGCCCGTTTACAGGGTGGGAGCAGTACTTC.

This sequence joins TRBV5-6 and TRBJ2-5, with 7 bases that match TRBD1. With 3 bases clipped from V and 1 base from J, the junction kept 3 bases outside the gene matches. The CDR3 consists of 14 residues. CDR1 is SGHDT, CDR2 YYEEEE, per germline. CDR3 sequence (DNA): TGTGCCAGCAGCTGGGGACAGCTCCAAGAGACCCAGTACTTC. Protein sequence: CASSWGQLQETQYF.

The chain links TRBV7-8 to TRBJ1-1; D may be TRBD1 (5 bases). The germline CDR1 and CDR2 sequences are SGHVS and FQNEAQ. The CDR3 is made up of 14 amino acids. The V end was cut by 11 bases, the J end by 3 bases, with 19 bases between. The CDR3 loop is CASVTGGMDTEAFF. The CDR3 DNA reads TGTGCCTCCGTAACTGGGGGGATGGACACTGAAGCTTTCTTT.

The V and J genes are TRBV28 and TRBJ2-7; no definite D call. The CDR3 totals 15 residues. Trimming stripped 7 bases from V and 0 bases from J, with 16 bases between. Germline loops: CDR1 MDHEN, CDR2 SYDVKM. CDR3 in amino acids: CASIPGPVSSYEQYF. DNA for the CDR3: TGTGCCAGCATTCCCGGGCCAGTAAGCTCCTACGAGCAGTACTTC.

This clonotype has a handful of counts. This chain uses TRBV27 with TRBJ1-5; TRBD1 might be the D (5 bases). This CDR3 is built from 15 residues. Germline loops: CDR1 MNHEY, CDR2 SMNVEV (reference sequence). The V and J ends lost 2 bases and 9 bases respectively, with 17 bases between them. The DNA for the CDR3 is TGTGCCAGCAGTTTACACGGCAGGGCCCGTCGGCCCCAGCATTTT. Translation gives CASSLHGRARRPQHF.

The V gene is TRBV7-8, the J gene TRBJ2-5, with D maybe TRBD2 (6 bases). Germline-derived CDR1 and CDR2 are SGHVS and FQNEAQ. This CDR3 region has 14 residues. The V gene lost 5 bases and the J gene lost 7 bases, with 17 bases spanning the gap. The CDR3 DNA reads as TGTGCCAGCAGCCCCGGGACTGCCGCCGGGACCCAGTACTTC. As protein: CASSPGTAAGTQYF.

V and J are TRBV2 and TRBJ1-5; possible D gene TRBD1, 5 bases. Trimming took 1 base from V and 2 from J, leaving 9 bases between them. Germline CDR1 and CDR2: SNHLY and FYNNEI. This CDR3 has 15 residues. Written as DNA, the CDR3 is TGTGCCAGCAGTGAAGAGGGGCTCGGCAATCAGCCCCAGCATTTT. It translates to CASSEEGLGNQPQHF.

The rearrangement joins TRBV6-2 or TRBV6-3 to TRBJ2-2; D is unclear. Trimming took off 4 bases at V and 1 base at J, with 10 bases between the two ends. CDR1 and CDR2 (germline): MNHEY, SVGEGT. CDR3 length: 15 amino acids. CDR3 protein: CASSSVLMNTGELFF. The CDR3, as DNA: TGTGCCAGCAGTTCGGTACTTATGAACACCGGGGAGCTGTTTTTT.

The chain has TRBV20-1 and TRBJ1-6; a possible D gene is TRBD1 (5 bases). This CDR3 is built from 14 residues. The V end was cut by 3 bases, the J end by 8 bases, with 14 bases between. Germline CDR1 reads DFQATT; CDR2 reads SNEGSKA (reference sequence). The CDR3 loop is CSASPWGEDSPLHF. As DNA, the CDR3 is TGCAGTGCTAGCCCCTGGGGGGAAGATTCACCCCTCCACTTT.

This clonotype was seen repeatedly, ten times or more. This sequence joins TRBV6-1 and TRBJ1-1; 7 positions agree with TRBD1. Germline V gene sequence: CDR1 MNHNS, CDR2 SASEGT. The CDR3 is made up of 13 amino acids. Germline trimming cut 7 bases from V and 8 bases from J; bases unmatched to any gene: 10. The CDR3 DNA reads TGTGCCAGCACCAGCCCCGGGACAGAAGAAGCTTTCTTT. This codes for CASTSPGTEEAFF.

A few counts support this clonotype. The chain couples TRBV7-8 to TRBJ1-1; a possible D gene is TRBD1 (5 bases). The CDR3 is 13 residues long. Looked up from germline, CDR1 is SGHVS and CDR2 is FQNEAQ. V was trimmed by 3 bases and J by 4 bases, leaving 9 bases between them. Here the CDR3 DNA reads TGTGCCAGCAGCTTGAGGGGAATCACTGAAGCTTTCTTT. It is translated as CASSLRGITEAFF.

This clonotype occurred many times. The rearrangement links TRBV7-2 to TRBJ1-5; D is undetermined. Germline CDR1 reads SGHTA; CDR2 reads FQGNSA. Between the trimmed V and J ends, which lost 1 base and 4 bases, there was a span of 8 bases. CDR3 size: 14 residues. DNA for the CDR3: TGTGCCAGCAGCTTAGGTCAGTCGAATCAGCCCCAGCATTTT. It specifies CASSLGQSNQPQHF.

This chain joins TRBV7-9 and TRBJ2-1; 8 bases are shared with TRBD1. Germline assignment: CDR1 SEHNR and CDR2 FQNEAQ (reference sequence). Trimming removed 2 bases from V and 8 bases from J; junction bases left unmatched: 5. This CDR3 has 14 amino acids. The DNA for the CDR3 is TGTGCCAGCAGCTTACAGGGGGCAGGTGATGAGCAGTTCTTC. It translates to CASSLQGAGDEQFF.

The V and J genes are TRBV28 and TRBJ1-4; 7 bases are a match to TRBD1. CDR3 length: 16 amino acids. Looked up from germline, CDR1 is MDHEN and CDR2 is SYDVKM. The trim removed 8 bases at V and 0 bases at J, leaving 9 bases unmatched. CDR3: CASQPGGIATNEKLFF. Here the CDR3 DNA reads TGTGCCAGCCAGCCAGGGGGGATCGCAACTAATGAAAAACTGTTTTTT.

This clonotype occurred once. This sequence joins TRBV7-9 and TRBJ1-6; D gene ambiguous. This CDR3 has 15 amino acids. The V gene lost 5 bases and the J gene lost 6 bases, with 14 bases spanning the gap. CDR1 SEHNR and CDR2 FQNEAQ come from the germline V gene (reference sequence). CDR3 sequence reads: CASSLTQVLNSPLHF. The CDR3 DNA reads TGTGCCAGCAGCCTTACTCAGGTCCTTAATTCACCCCTCCACTTT. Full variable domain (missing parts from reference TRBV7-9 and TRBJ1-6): DTGVSQNPRHKITKRGQNVTFRCDPISEHNRLYWYRQTLGQGPEFLTYFQNEAQLEKSRLLSDRFSAERPKGSFSTLEIQRTEQGDSAMYLCASSLTQVLNSPLHFGNGTRLTVT.